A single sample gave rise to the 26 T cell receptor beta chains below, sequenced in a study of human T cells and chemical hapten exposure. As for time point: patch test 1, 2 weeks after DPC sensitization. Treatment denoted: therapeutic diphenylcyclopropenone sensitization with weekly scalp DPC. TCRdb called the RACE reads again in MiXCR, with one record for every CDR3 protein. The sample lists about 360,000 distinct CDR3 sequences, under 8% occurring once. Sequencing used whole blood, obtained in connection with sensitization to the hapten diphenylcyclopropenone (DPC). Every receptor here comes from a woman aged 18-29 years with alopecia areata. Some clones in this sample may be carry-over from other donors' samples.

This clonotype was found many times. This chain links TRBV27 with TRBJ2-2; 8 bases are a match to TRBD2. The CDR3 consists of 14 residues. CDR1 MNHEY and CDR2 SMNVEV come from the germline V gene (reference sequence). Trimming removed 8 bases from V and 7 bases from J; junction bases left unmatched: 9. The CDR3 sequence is CASSSLAVGGELFF. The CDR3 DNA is TGTGCCAGCTCCTCACTAGCGGTTGGCGGGGAGCTGTTTTTT.

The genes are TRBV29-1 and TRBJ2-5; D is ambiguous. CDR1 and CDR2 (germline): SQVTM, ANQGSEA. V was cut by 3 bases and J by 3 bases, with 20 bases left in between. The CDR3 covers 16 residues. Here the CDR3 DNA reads TGCAGCGTTGATATTAGGGCCGAATCGGCAGAAGAGACCCAGTACTTC. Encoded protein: CSVDIRAESAEETQYF.

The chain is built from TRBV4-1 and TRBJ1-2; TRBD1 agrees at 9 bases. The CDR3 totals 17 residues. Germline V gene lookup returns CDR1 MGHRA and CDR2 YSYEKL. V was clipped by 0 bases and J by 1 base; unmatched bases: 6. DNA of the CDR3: TGCGCCAGCAGCCAAGAAGGGGGACAGGGTAGTAACTATGGCTACACCTTC. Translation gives CASSQEGGQGSNYGYTF.

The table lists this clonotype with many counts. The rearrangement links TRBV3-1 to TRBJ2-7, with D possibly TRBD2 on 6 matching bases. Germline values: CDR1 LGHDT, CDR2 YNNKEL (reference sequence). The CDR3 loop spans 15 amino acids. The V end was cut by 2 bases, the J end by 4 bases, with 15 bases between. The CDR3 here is CASSQYWGTQYEQYF. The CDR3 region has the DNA TGTGCCAGCAGCCAATATTGGGGGACTCAGTACGAGCAGTACTTC.

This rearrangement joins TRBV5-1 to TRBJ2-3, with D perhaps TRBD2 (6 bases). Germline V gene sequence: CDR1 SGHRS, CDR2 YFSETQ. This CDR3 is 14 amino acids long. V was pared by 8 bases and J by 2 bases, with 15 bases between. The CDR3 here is CASGGTQNTDTQYF. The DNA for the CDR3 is TGCGCCAGTGGAGGGACTCAAAACACAGATACGCAGTATTTT. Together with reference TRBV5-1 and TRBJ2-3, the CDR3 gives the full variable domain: KAGVTQTPRYLIKTRGQQVTLSCSPISGHRSVSWYQQTPGQGLQFLFEYFSETQRNKGNFPGRFSGRQFSNSRSEMNVSTLELGDSALYLCASGGTQNTDTQYFGPGTRLTVL.

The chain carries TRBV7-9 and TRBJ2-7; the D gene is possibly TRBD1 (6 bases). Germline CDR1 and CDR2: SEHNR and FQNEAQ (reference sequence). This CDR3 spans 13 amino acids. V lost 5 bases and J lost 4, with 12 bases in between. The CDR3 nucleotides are TGTGCCAGCAGCGGAGGACAGTCTTACGAGCAGTACTTC. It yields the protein CASSGGQSYEQYF. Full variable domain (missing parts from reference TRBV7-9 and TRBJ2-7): DTGVSQNPRHKITKRGQNVTFRCDPISEHNRLYWYRQTLGQGPEFLTYFQNEAQLEKSRLLSDRFSAERPKGSFSTLEIQRTEQGDSAMYLCASSGGQSYEQYFGPGTRLTVT.

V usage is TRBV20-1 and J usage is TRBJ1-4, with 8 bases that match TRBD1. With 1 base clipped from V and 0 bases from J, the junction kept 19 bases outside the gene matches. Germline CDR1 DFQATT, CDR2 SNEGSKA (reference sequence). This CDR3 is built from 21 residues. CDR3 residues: CSARAPRAGGVGYATNEKLFF. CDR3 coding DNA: TGCAGTGCTAGAGCCCCGAGGGCAGGGGGCGTAGGATACGCAACTAATGAAAAACTGTTTTTT.

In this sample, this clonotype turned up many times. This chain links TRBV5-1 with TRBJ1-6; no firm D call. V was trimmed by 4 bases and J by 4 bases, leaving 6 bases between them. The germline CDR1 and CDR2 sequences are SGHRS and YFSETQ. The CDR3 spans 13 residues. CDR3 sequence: CASSIGYNSPLHF. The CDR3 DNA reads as TGCGCCAGCAGCATAGGGTATAATTCACCCCTCCACTTT.

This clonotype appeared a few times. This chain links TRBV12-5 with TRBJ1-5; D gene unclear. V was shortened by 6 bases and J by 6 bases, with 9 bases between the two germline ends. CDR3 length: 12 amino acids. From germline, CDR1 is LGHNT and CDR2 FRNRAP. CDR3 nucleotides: TGTGCTAGTGGCCTAACTTCTCAGCCCCAGCATTTT. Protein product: CASGLTSQPQHF.

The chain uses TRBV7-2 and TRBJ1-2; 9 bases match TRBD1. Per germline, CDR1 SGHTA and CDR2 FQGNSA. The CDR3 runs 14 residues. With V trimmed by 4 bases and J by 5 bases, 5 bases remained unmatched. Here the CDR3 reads CASSSDRGTYGYTF. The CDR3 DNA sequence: TGTGCCAGCAGCTCCGACAGGGGGACTTATGGCTACACCTTC.

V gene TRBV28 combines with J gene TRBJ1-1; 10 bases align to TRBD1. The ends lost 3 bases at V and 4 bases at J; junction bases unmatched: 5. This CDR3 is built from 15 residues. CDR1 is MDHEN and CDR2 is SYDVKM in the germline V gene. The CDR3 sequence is CASSFGTGVFTEAFF. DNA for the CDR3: TGTGCCAGCAGTTTTGGGACAGGGGTGTTCACTGAAGCTTTCTTT.

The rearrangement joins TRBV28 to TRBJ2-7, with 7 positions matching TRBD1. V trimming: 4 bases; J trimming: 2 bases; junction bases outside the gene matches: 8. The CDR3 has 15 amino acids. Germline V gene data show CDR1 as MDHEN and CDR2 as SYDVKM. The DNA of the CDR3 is TGTGCCAGCAGTTCACCGACAGGGCGAACCTACGAGCAGTACTTC. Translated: CASSSPTGRTYEQYF.

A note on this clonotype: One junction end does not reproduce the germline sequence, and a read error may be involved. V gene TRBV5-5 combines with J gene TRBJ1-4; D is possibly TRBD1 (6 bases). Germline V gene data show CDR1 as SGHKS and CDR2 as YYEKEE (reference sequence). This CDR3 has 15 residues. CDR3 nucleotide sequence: TGTGCGAGCAAAGACTACAGGGCTACTAATGAAAAACTGTTTTTT. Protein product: CASKDYRATNEKLFF.

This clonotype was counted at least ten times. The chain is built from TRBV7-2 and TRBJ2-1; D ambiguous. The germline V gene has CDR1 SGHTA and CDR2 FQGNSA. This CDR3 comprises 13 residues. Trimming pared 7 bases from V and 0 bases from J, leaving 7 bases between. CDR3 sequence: CASMFRSYNEQFF. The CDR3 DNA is TGTGCCAGCATGTTCCGCTCCTACAATGAGCAGTTCTTC.

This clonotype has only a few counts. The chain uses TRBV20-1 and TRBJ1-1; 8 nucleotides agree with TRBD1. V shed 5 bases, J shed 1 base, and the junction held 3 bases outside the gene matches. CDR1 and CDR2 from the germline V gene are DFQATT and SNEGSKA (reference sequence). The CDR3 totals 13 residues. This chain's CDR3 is CSARDRSNTEAFF. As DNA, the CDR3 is TGCAGTGCTCGGGACAGGTCGAACACTGAAGCTTTCTTT.

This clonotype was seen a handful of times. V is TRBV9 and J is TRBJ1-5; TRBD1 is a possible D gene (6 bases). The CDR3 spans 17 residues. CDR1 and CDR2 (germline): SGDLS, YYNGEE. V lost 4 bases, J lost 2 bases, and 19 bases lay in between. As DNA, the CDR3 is TGTGCCAGCAGCCGAGGCTACGAGGCAGGGGGCAATCAGCCCCAGCATTTT. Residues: CASSRGYEAGGNQPQHF.

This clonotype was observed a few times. CDR3 amino acids: CASTQTQGSTEAFF. In nucleotides, the CDR3 is TGTGCCAGCACACAAACTCAGGGATCCACTGAAGCTTTCTTT. The J gene is TRBJ1-1, the V gene TRBV5-4; possibly TRBD1 for D (5 bases). This CDR3 is 14 amino acids long. Germline V gene lookup returns CDR1 SGHNT and CDR2 YYREEE (reference sequence). Trimming left V 6 bases short and J 4 bases short, with 16 bases between.

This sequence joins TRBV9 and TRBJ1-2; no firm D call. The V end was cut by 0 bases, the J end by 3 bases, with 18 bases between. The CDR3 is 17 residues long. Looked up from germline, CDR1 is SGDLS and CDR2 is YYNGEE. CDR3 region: CASSVEIDLSNDYGYTF. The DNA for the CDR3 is TGTGCCAGCAGCGTAGAAATCGACCTCTCTAACGACTATGGCTACACCTTC. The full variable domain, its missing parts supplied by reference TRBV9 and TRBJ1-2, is DSGVTQTPKHLITATGQRVTLRCSPRSGDLSVYWYQQSLDQGLQFLIQYYNGEERAKGNILERFSAQQFPDLHSELNLSSLELGDSALYFCASSVEIDLSNDYGYTFGSGTRLTVV.

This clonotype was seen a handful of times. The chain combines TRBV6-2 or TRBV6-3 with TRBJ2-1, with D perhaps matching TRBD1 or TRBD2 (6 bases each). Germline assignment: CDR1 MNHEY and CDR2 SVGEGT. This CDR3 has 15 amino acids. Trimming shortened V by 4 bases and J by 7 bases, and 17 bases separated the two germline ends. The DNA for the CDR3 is TGTGCCAGCAGTTTATGGGGGGCCAGGTATAATGAGCAGTTCTTC. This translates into CASSLWGARYNEQFF.

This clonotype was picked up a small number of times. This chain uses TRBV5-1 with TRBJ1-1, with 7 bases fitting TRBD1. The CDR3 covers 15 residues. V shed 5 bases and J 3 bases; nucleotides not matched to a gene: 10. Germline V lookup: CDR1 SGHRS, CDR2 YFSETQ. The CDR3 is CASRDGQDLDTEAFF. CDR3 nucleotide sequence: TGCGCCAGCAGGGATGGACAGGATTTGGACACTGAAGCTTTCTTT. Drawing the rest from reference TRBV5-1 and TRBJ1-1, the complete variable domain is KAGVTQTPRYLIKTRGQQVTLSCSPISGHRSVSWYQQTPGQGLQFLFEYFSETQRNKGNFPGRFSGRQFSNSRSEMNVSTLELGDSALYLCASRDGQDLDTEAFFGQGTRLTVV.

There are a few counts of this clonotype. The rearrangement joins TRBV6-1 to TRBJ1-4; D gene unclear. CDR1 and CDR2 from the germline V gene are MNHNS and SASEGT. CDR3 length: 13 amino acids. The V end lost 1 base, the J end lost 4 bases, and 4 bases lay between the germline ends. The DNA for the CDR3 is TGTGCCAGCAGTGAAGACTATAATGAAAAACTGTTTTTT. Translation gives CASSEDYNEKLFF.

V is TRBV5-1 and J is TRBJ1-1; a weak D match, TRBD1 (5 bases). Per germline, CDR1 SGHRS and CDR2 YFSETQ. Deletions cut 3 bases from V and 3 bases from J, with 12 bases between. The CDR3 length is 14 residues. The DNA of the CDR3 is TGCGCCAGCAGCTGGGTAGGGGCAGACACTGAAGCTTTCTTT. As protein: CASSWVGADTEAFF.

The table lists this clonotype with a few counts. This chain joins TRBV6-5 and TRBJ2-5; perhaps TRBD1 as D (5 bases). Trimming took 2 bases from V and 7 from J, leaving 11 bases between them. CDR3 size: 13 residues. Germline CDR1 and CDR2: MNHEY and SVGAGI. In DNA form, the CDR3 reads TGTGCCAGCAGTTACGTGGGGCCGGGGACCCAGTACTTC. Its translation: CASSYVGPGTQYF.

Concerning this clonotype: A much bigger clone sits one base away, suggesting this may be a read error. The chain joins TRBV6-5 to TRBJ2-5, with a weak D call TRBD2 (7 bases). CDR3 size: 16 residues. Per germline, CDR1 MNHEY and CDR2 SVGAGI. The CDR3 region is CASGYGLGGRGETQYF. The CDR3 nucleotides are TGTGCCAGCGGTTACGGTCTGGGGGGGCGGGGAGAGACCCAGTACTTC.

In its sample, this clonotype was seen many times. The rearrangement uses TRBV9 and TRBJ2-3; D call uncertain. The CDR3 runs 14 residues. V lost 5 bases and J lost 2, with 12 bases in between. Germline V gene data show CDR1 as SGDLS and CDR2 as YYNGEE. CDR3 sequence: CASRATGSTDTQYF. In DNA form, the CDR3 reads TGTGCCAGCAGAGCAACCGGGTCCACAGATACGCAGTATTTT.

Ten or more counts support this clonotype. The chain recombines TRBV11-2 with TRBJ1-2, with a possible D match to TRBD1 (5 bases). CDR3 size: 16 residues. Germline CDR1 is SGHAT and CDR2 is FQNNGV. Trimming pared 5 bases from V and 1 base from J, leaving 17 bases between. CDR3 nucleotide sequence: TGTGCCAGCAGCGCCCGATCTAGACAGATTAACTATGGCTACACCTTC. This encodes CASSARSRQINYGYTF.